The present T cell receptor (beta chain) was sequenced within a study of shared clonotypes between healthy human individuals. Study at large: Sampling drew on donors who were two women and a few men aged 18 to 49.

Germline loops: CDR1 SGHRS, CDR2 YFSETQ. CDR3 length equals 17 residues. The V gene lost 5 bases and the J gene lost 1 base, with 20 bases spanning the gap. Libraries were prepared by immunoSEQ multiplex PCR; TCRdb keeps only in-frame clonotypes and omits some of them. Here the sample spans 490,000 or so clones, 70% to 80% being singletons. The V and J genes are TRBV5-1 and TRBJ2-3; D possibly uses TRBD1 or TRBD2 (6 bases each). Sequences were obtained from PBMCs. The sequence was obtained from a woman in her 40s in good health. Some clones in this sample may be carry-over from other donors' samples. The CDR3 nucleotides are TGCGCCAGCAGTTCGGAGGGGCGGGCAGGGGGCACAGATACGCAGTATTTT. It codes for CASSSEGRAGGTDTQYF.